This T cell receptor beta chain was retrieved from a study of blood T cell repertoires in COVID-19. Looking at the study overall: Material from acute and convalescent COVID-19 was sourced from the United States, Italy and Spain. Sample material is recorded as cDNA or gDNA derived from T cells, B-cell-depleted T cells, or PBMCs.

Germline V gene lookup returns CDR1 SGDLS and CDR2 YYNGEE. This CDR3 is built from 13 residues. Trimming pared 0 bases from V and 6 bases from J, leaving 10 bases between. Authors' processing steps: From reference gene primer amplification, estimates of nucleated cell counts were derived. Profiling relied on immunoSEQ multiplex PCR, and the TCRdb table lists in-frame clones only, not all of them. V, J and clone size are those of that table, while D and trimming were read from the DNA. This sample yields 65,000 to 80,000 clones, of which 90% are seen a single time; about 8.9% belongs to the top ten. The sequence was collected from a human donor in a cohort sampled during active COVID-19. This chain connects TRBV9 to TRBJ2-7, with D tentatively TRBD1 (5 bases). The material sequenced was peripheral blood. The CDR3 nucleotides read TGTGCCAGCAGCGTAGCTCAGGGCGGCGAGCAGTACTTC. Translating gives CASSVAQGGEQYF.